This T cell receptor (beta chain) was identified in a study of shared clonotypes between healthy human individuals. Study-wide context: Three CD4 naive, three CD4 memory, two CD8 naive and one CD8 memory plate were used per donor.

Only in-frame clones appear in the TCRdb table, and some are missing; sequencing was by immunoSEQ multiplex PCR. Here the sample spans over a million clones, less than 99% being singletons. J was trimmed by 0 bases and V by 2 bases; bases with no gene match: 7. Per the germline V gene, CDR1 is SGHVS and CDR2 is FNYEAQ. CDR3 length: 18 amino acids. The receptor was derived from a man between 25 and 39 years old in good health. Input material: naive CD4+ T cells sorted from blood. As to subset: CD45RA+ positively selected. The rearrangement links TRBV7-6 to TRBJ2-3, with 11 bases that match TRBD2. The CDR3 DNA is TGTGCCAGCAGCTTACCGCTAGCGGGAGGTCCTAGCACAGATACGCAGTATTTT. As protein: CASSLPLAGGPSTDTQYF.